Here is one T cell receptor beta chain with its context. The antigen is unknown. This entry comes from a study of monozygotic twins with inflammatory bowel disease. General study findings and limits: A distinction between different T cell subtypes was not possible. People with IBD had fewer clonotypes in common with others than healthy twins did, especially with disease activity.

For each CDR3 protein, TCRdb gives one entry from its re-call of the 5' RACE reads, without DNA. The ten top clones account for roughly 2.5%, within a sample of fewer than 150,000 distinct CDR3 sequences. CDR1 is MNHEY and CDR2 is SVGAGI in the germline V gene. The CDR3 extends over 17 amino acids. The sample consisted of blood. The TCR comes from a human donor with ulcerative colitis or Crohn's disease, or a healthy co-twin of an affected twin (not recorded which). The genes are TRBV6-5 and TRBJ2-1; TCRdb reports TRBD1, a call that lacks DNA to check it against. The CDR3 reads CASSYDTLERAYNEQFF.